The sequence of this TCR beta chain was determined in a study of T cells in Graves' hyperthyroidism and ophthalmopathy. Using RNA transcripts as the source, TCR beta CDR3 regions were amplified. The primer set for the first-round RT-PCR of the TCR CDR3 was HTBI. TCRdb used MiXCR to reprocess the multiplex PCR reads, holding one entry per CDR3 protein. The top ten clones hold approximately 5.7% of a sample with hundreds of thousands of distinct CDR3 sequences, more than 11% of them seen once. Germline V gene data show CDR1 as MNHEY and CDR2 as SMNVEV (reference sequence). The CDR3 has 15 residues. Germline trimming cut 5 bases from V and 0 bases from J; bases unmatched to any gene: 3. This clonotype came up many times. Hyperthyroidism, newly diagnosed and lasting under 2 months, affected patients aged 18 to 65. Sample collection date corresponds to first hyperthyroidism diagnosis, prior to any ophthalmopathy symptoms. The authors took PBMCs from 8 to 10 ml fresh peripheral blood.

This receptor was taken from a woman between 25 and 40 years old with Graves' hyperthyroidism that later progressed to Graves' ophthalmopathy. The sample consisted of blood. The chain carries TRBV27 and TRBJ1-3; TRBD1 matches at 8 bases. The CDR3 loop reads CASSLTGGSGNTIYF. The CDR3 DNA reads TGTGCCAGCAGTCTTACAGGGGGCTCTGGAAACACCATATATTTT.